The entry that follows covers one TCR beta chain sequence. Its antigen is unknown. The authors extracted RNA and reverse transcribed it into cDNA as the sequencing template. This table comes from immunoSEQ multiplex PCR, and its TCRdb copy is limited to in-frame clones, with some not included. Of some 150,000 clones listed, approximately 65% were seen once; the top ten hold less than 40%. With V trimmed by 0 bases and J by 4 bases, 4 bases remained unmatched. This CDR3 is 15 amino acids long. Germline V CDR1 and CDR2: SGHDT, YYEEEE. Both CD4+ and CD8+ T cells were separated by sorting PBMCs. This sample was taken from a study of CD8+ T cells in alopecia areata. Whole-study results and caveats: Higher clonality and more expanded CD8+ clones appeared in lesional than normal scalp. Sequencing of scalp samples also captures resident alphabeta T cells of normal skin. In patients, TCRs were shared less clearly than in mice, and HLA may possibly be involved.

The sample comprised CD8+ T cells sorted from blood. This clonotype originated in a human donor in good health. J is TRBJ2-1 and V is TRBV5-6, with 7 nucleotides matching TRBD2. This chain's CDR3 is CASSLASSGYNEQFF. The CDR3 DNA is TGTGCCAGCAGCTTGGCCTCTAGCGGATACAATGAGCAGTTCTTC.